One sample yielded the 22 T cell receptor beta chains listed below, sequenced in a study of monozygotic twins with inflammatory bowel disease. For each CDR3 protein, TCRdb gives one entry from its re-call of the 5' RACE reads, without DNA. Its table lists more than 300,000 distinct CDR3 sequences. The sequenced material came from blood. The receptors derive from a human donor with ulcerative colitis or Crohn's disease, or a healthy co-twin of an affected twin (not recorded which).

The gene calls are TRBV27 and TRBJ2-1. The germline V gene has CDR1 MNHEY and CDR2 SMNVEV (reference sequence). CDR3 size: 11 residues. This chain's CDR3 is CASSLGIRQFF.

This chain joins TRBV7-2 and TRBJ2-2; TCRdb calls TRBD1, which cannot be checked without DNA. The CDR3 sequence is 19 residues long. Germline CDR1 SGHTA, CDR2 FQGNSA. CDR3 residues: CASSLARTDRGWNTGELFF.

The rearrangement joins TRBV12-5 to TRBJ2-2; TCRdb designates TRBD2, a call that cannot be tested without DNA. Germline V CDR1 and CDR2: LGHNT, FRNRAP. This CDR3 comprises 15 residues. The CDR3 protein is CASGLGTSNTGELFF.

This chain uses TRBV6-4 with TRBJ2-7; the D call of TRBD2 rests on TCRdb alone, since no DNA is present to check it. The CDR3 runs to 12 residues. Germline V gene sequence: CDR1 MRHNA, CDR2 SNTAGT. CDR3 protein: CASTGTREEQYF.

The chain couples TRBV20-1 to TRBJ1-2; with no DNA, the TCRdb D assignment of TRBD1 cannot be verified. Looked up from germline, CDR1 is DFQATT and CDR2 is SNEGSKA (reference sequence). The CDR3 has 15 residues. The CDR3 is CSAHPGQGRLYGYTF.

The J gene is TRBJ2-3, the V gene TRBV5-1. CDR1 is SGHRS, CDR2 YFSETQ, per germline. CDR3 length: 15 amino acids. The CDR3 here is CASSLVAGTEDTQYF. Full variable domain (rest looked up from reference TRBV5-1 and TRBJ2-3): KAGVTQTPRYLIKTRGQQVTLSCSPISGHRSVSWYQQTPGQGLQFLFEYFSETQRNKGNFPGRFSGRQFSNSRSEMNVSTLELGDSALYLCASSLVAGTEDTQYFGPGTRLTVL.

The rearrangement links TRBV30 to TRBJ2-2; the D call from TCRdb, TRBD1, cannot be confirmed without DNA. CDR1 is GTSNPN and CDR2 is SVGIG in the germline V gene (reference sequence). The length of the CDR3 is 14 residues. This chain's CDR3 is CAWKGQLNTGELFF.

V and J are TRBV20-1 and TRBJ1-5; there is no DNA to check the TCRdb D call of TRBD1. Germline V gene lookup returns CDR1 DFQATT and CDR2 SNEGSKA (reference sequence). This CDR3 comprises 15 residues. CDR3 loop: CSAGWTGVGNQPQHF.

The V and J genes are TRBV5-1 and TRBJ1-4. The CDR3 sequence is 14 residues long. Germline CDR1 SGHRS, CDR2 YFSETQ. The CDR3 region is CASSLVEYNEKLFF.

The genes are TRBV29-1 and TRBJ2-2. Looked up from germline, CDR1 is SQVTM and CDR2 is ANQGSEA. This CDR3 is built from 14 residues. The CDR3 sequence: CSVSRPARAGELFF.

The chain couples TRBV6-5 to TRBJ1-1. CDR1 MNHEY and CDR2 SVGAGI come from the germline V gene. The length of the CDR3 is 15 residues. The chain's CDR3 is CASSYPRQGNTEAFF.

The chain has TRBV6-1 and TRBJ1-4; TCRdb gives TRBD1 as the D gene, but with no DNA this cannot be confirmed. This CDR3 has 14 residues. Germline values: CDR1 MNHNS, CDR2 SASEGT. CDR3 in amino acids: CAMDRADILEKLFF.

The CDR3 sequence is CASSKDNPSYEQYF. The chain couples TRBV5-1 to TRBJ2-7; lacking DNA, the TRBD1 call made by TCRdb goes unchecked. Germline CDR1 is SGHRS and CDR2 is YFSETQ. The CDR3 totals 14 residues. The full variable domain, rest sourced from reference TRBV5-1 and TRBJ2-7, is KAGVTQTPRYLIKTRGQQVTLSCSPISGHRSVSWYQQTPGQGLQFLFEYFSETQRNKGNFPGRFSGRQFSNSRSEMNVSTLELGDSALYLCASSKDNPSYEQYFGPGTRLTVT.

The V call is TRBV7-2, the J call TRBJ1-1; TCRdb's D call of TRBD1 is untestable without DNA. Germline V gene sequence: CDR1 SGHTA, CDR2 FQGNSA. The CDR3 loop spans 14 amino acids. The CDR3 reads CASSLFGPGAEAFF. Complete variable domain (other parts from reference TRBV7-2 and TRBJ1-1): GAGVSQSPSNKVTEKGKDVELRCDPISGHTALYWYRQSLGQGLEFLIYFQGNSAPDKSGLPSDRFSAERTGGSVSTLTIQRTQQEDSAVYLCASSLFGPGAEAFFGQGTRLTVV.

This chain connects TRBV4-1 to TRBJ2-7; TCRdb's D call of TRBD1 is untestable without DNA. This CDR3 is built from 16 residues. CDR1 is MGHRA, CDR2 YSYEKL, per germline. Here the CDR3 reads CASSQSPGTATYEQYF.

The genes are TRBV29-1 and TRBJ2-1; TCRdb selects TRBD1, and the lack of DNA leaves this call unchecked. Germline lookup yields CDR1 SQVTM and CDR2 ANQGSEA. This CDR3 region has 13 residues. This chain's CDR3 is CSVWDRGRNEQFF.

This rearrangement joins TRBV12-3 or TRBV12-4 to TRBJ2-7. The CDR3 length is 14 residues. The CDR3 loop is CASSLQYHAYEQYF.

The chain links TRBV6-5 to TRBJ2-1; without DNA, the TCRdb call of TRBD1 cannot be checked. Germline V gene lookup returns CDR1 MNHEY and CDR2 SVGAGI. There are 16 residues in the CDR3. The CDR3 protein is CASSYGLRTGNDEQFF.

This chain connects TRBV25-1 to TRBJ1-6. Germline V gene sequence: CDR1 MGHDK, CDR2 SYGVNS. The CDR3 loop spans 14 amino acids. CDR3: CASSESGLILALHF.

The chain recombines TRBV5-1 with TRBJ2-5. The CDR3 spans 12 residues. Germline CDR1 and CDR2: SGHRS and YFSETQ. CDR3: CASSWDQETQYF.

The chain links TRBV7-2 to TRBJ2-1; TCRdb picks TRBD2, but there is no DNA to check that call. The length of the CDR3 is 13 residues. CDR1 and CDR2 from the germline V gene are SGHTA and FQGNSA. The CDR3 is CASAGNSFREQFF.

The genes are TRBV5-1 and TRBJ2-6. The CDR3 contains 14 residues. Germline lookup yields CDR1 SGHRS and CDR2 YFSETQ. CDR3 sequence reads: CASSLRSGANVLTF.